The T cell receptor (beta chain) under discussion was sequenced for a study of blood T cell repertoires in COVID-19. The overall study: PBMCs, B-cell-depleted T cells, or T cells provided the cDNA or gDNA that made up the material.

Original data processing: Estimation of nucleated cell counts relied on the amplification of reference gene primers. The assay was immunoSEQ multiplex PCR, and TCRdb's table has in-frame clones only and misses some. V, J and clone size were drawn from that table, and D and trimming were deduced from the DNA. This sample yields some 110,000 clones, of which 80% to 90% are seen a single time; around 4.8% belongs to the top ten. The CDR3 contains 16 residues. After removal of 1 base from V and 7 bases from J, the junction contained 9 bases not matched to a gene. Germline assignment: CDR1 MDHEN and CDR2 SYDVKM.

Material for sequencing was peripheral blood. The V and J genes are TRBV28 and TRBJ2-5; 10 bases line up with TRBD2. The sequence came from a man aged 60-69 years with acute or convalescent COVID-19. CDR3 DNA sequence: TGTGCCAGCAGTTTATCCTCTAGCGGGAGCTGGGGGACCCAGTACTTC. It is translated as CASSLSSSGSWGTQYF.